The rows below give T cell receptor beta chains drawn from one sample of a study of T cell repertoires in cytomegalovirus infection. Antigens of these TCRs are unknown. Using its own MiXCR run on the reads, TCRdb lists one record per CDR3 protein. The sample contains 900,000 to 950,000 distinct CDR3 sequences, roughly 30% of which appear only once. Sequenced here: cultured CD8+ T cells from PBMCs, sampled from culture after CMV antigen stimulation. The receptors stem from a human donor in good health (CMV status not recorded). Some clones in this sample may be carry-over from other donors' samples. Each CDR3 is given with its conserved first and last residue. A D gene is named only where the DNA matches it firmly. A clone size is listed for some rows: how often the clone was seen (once, few, many), or a class if it is expanded.

V gene	D gene	J gene	clone size	CDR3 protein	CDR3 DNA
TRBV12-3/TRBV12-4	.	TRBJ2-5	many	CASSPTRETQYF	TGTGCCAGCAGTCCTACGCGAGAGACCCAGTACTTC
TRBV19	.	TRBJ1-2	.	CASSILPTGGGYTF	TGTGCCAGTAGTATCCTTCCGACAGGTGGTGGCTACACCTTC
TRBV24-1	TRBD1	TRBJ1-2	many	CATSDQGQGGGYTF	TGTGCCACCAGTGACCAAGGACAGGGGGGTGGCTACACCTTC
TRBV5-4	TRBD1	TRBJ2-5	.	CASRPGTGGRETQYF	TGTGCCAGCAGACCCGGGACAGGGGGCCGAGAGACCCAGTACTTC
TRBV5-4	.	TRBJ1-2	.	CASSYWADPNYGYTF	TGTGCCAGCAGCTACTGGGCAGACCCTAACTATGGCTACACCTTC
TRBV7-9	.	TRBJ1-2	.	CASSREGSHILQDGYTF	TGTGCCAGCAGCCGGGAGGGCAGCCATATTCTACAGGACGGCTACACCTTC
TRBV4-2	.	TRBJ1-1	few	CASSQDSFRGGTEAFF	TGTGCCAGCAGCCAAGACTCCTTCAGAGGGGGCACTGAAGCTTTCTTT
TRBV2	TRBD1	TRBJ1-2	few	CASAGTGATGGYTF	TGTGCCAGTGCCGGGACAGGGGCTACGGGTGGCTACACCTTC
TRBV7-6	TRBD2	TRBJ2-1	many	CASSLLGLDNEQFF	TGTGCCAGCAGTTTATTAGGACTAGACAATGAGCAGTTCTTC
TRBV12-3/TRBV12-4	TRBD1	TRBJ2-1	few	CASRGQGMYNEQFF	TGTGCCAGCAGAGGACAGGGGATGTACAATGAGCAGTTCTTC
TRBV6-5	.	TRBJ2-5	.	CASSELPQETQYF	TGTGCCAGCAGTGAGCTCCCTCAAGAGACCCAGTACTTC
TRBV29-1	.	TRBJ2-3	.	CSVELTGPFDTQYF	TGCAGCGTGGAACTGACAGGCCCTTTTGATACGCAGTATTTT
TRBV9	.	TRBJ2-5	once	CASSVYGPGETQYF	TGTGCCAGCAGCGTCTATGGGCCCGGAGAGACCCAGTACTTC
TRBV7-8	.	TRBJ2-7	.	CASSLTLYEQYF	TGTGCCAGCAGCTTGACACTCTACGAGCAGTACTTC
TRBV6-5	.	TRBJ1-6	few	CASSLVTVNSPLHF	TGTGCCAGCAGTTTAGTGACCGTAAATTCACCCCTCCACTTT
TRBV7-6	.	TRBJ2-1	many	CASSLGRRVDEQFF	TGTGCCAGCAGCCTAGGGCGTAGAGTAGATGAGCAGTTCTTC
TRBV27	.	TRBJ1-1	many	CASSLWGLNTEAFF	TGTGCCAGCAGCTTATGGGGATTGAACACTGAAGCTTTCTTT
TRBV5-1	.	TRBJ1-1	.	CASADKNTEAFF	TGCGCCAGCGCAGACAAGAACACTGAAGCTTTCTTT
TRBV6-6	.	TRBJ1-1	.	CASSYSATTEAFF	TGTGCCAGCAGTTACAGTGCCACCACTGAAGCTTTCTTT
TRBV12-3/TRBV12-4	.	TRBJ2-3	few	CASSPAPVYSTDTQYF	TGTGCCAGCAGCCCCGCCCCCGTCTATAGCACAGATACGCAGTATTTT
TRBV19	TRBD1	TRBJ2-7	.	CASTAGTADAYEQYF	TGTGCCAGTACCGCCGGGACAGCCGACGCCTACGAGCAGTACTTC
TRBV7-9	.	TRBJ2-1	few	CASSLSRDSYNEQFF	TGTGCCAGCAGCTTAAGTAGGGATTCCTACAATGAGCAGTTCTTC
TRBV7-8	.	TRBJ2-1	few	CASSPVQDNEQFF	TGTGCCAGCAGCCCGGTCCAGGACAATGAGCAGTTCTTC
TRBV5-6	.	TRBJ2-3	.	CASSLSPGKVATDTQYF	TGTGCCAGCAGCTTATCCCCGGGAAAAGTAGCGACAGATACGCAGTATTTT
TRBV7-6	TRBD1	TRBJ1-1	many	CASSPRAGGLNTEAFF	TGTGCCAGCAGCCCTCGGGCAGGGGGCCTGAACACTGAAGCTTTCTTT
TRBV12-3/TRBV12-4	TRBD1	TRBJ2-3	few	CASSPDRVDTQYF	TGTGCCAGCAGTCCCGACAGGGTTGATACGCAGTATTTT
TRBV4-1	TRBD2	TRBJ2-7	.	CASSQDRGEGINEQYF	TGCGCCAGCAGCCAAGATCGGGGGGAGGGGATCAACGAGCAGTACTTC